This T cell receptor (beta chain) was identified in a study of blood T cell repertoires in COVID-19 (dated by TCRdb to between 2020 and 2021). As for the study more broadly: Collaborator samples came from the United States, Italy and Spain and covered acute and convalescent phases of COVID-19. The sample metadata nearly always contained a de-identified subject ID, COVID-19 status, age in years and sex. Where HLA class I and class II types were available, the types were taken from metadata supplied by the sample provider, not from assay-based typing. Samples were obtained from the ongoing ImmuneRACE study (first 160 participants) and from about 1,300 subjects provided by 6 global collaborators. The repertoires were released in a freely available public database meant as a resource for research on the immune response to SARS-CoV-2. The material from the prospective study consisted of cDNA or gDNA derived from T cells, B-cell-depleted T cells, or PBMCs. The dataset comprised deeply sampled blood TCRbeta repertoires from subjects exposed to, actively infected with, or recovered from COVID-19. Results the study describes overall, beyond this receptor: How much clinical and demographic metadata was included differed by source and by participant, and the metadata was provided uncurated.

The immunoSEQ Assay, a bias-controlled multiplex PCR, was used to amplify TCRbeta CDR3 regions from genomic DNA. In the original analysis: The number of nucleated cells in each sample was estimated by amplification of reference gene primers within the assay. Sequence reads were collapsed and filtered to measure the absolute abundance of every unique TCRbeta CDR3 rearrangement. For each sample, productive Simpson clonality was calculated by taking the square root of Simpson's diversity index across productive rearrangements. TCRdb took this table from immuneACCESS and kept in-frame rearrangements with V and J called. Such tables lack part of the clones; where checked against another copy, unresolved V genes explain under half of the gap, and the rest is unexplained. For V, J and clone size, that table is used; D and trimming come from the DNA. For this sample there are some 140,000 clones; approximately 80% appear just once. The ten top clones hold roughly an eighth of the sample.

As regards this clone: The specificity of this receptor is unknown. Per-nucleotide qualities are absent, and no much larger clonotype sits a single base away.

One collaborating source in Seattle enrolled patients while the patients were actively infected and followed the patients over time throughout the course of disease. Each collaborating institution followed its own protocols to collect whole blood in K2EDTA tubes. For TCRbeta analysis, collaborators shipped samples in one of three forms: frozen whole blood, isolated PBMCs, or DNA extracted from either of those sample types. At the junction V is shortened by 5 bases and J by 7 bases; bases outside the gene matches: 7. From the cysteine through the phenylalanine, the CDR3 covers 14 amino acids. The retained sequence is limited to the CDR3, 42 bases, with the frame set at the first base. The germline V gene sets CDR1 to SGHTA and CDR2 to FQGNSA.

The source of this sequence is a woman in her sixties with COVID-19, enrolled during active disease. The sample taken for sequencing was peripheral blood. This receptor chain uses TRBV7-2 and TRBJ1-5, and 8 junctional nucleotides match TRBD1. The nucleotide sequence is given as TGTGCCAGCAGCCGGACAGGGCCAGGGCAGCCCCAGCATTTT. It codes for CASSRTGPGQPQHF.